This T cell receptor beta chain was identified in a study of CD8+ T cells in alopecia areata. This clone showed up just once. Extraction of RNA preceded its reverse transcription into cDNA, which served as the sequencing template. Repertoires were generated with immunoSEQ multiplex PCR, while TCRdb's copy carries only in-frame clones and drops some. The profile shows over 90,000 clones, around 60% of them singletons. This CDR3 is built from 14 residues. CDR1 and CDR2 (germline): SGHRS, YFSETQ. Between the trimmed V and J ends, which lost 4 bases and 2 bases, there was a span of 9 bases. This chain uses TRBV5-1 with TRBJ1-4; D remains ambiguous. The TCR sequence derives from a human donor in good health. Sequencing used CD4+ T cells sorted from blood. CDR3: CASSPEPTNEKLFF. The CDR3 nucleotides read TGCGCCAGCAGCCCCGAGCCGACTAATGAAAAACTGTTTTTT.